This T cell receptor (beta chain) was recorded in a study of T cell repertoires in cytomegalovirus infection. Study observations and caveats: Clonotypes of TCR beta that were HLA-C-restricted and CMV-specific dominated the ex vivo response. CMV carriers having the relevant HLA were flagged by cumulative public TCR beta family frequency.

Trimming left V 1 base short and J 0 bases short, with 14 bases between. The CDR3 runs 17 residues. Per the germline V gene, CDR1 is SGHAT and CDR2 is FQNNGV. Turning to this clonotype: The target antigen is unknown.

TCRdb re-called the reads with MiXCR, one entry per CDR3 protein. The data show 160,000 or so distinct CDR3 sequences, about a fifth seen once. The chain uses TRBV11-2 and TRBJ2-3; weak D call: TRBD1 (5 bases). The source of this sequence is a human donor in good health (CMV status not recorded). Some clones in this sample may be carry-over from other donors' samples. Sequenced material: CD8+ T cells from cultured PBMCs, taken from culture after CMV antigen stimulation. The DNA of the CDR3 is TGTGCCAGCAGCTTAGTCCCGACAGTCTCTAGCACAGATACGCAGTATTTT. Translating it yields CASSLVPTVSSTDTQYF.